These 28 T cell receptor beta chains were all obtained from the same sample, sequenced in a study of control samples from healthy donors and cancer patients (dated by TCRdb to 2020 to 2021). Library preparation was by the immunoSEQ multiplex PCR assay. The table was pulled from immuneACCESS by TCRdb, which kept in-frame rearrangements only. Such tables lose some clones; where checked, under half of the loss comes from unresolved V genes, and the rest has no known cause. This sample gives 400,000 to 500,000 clones in total; about nine tenths of them show up just once. The ten largest clones capture around 6.5% of the sample. Sequenced input: PBMCs. The receptors were gathered from a man aged 35-49 years with head and neck cancer.

The chain links TRBV6-5 to TRBJ1-6; no definite D call. The CDR3 runs to 16 residues. Germline V gene data show CDR1 as MNHEY and CDR2 as SVGAGI. With 4 bases removed from V and 5 bases from J, the gap between germline ends came to 15 bases. CDR3 region: CASSLFLREHNSPLHF. The CDR3 DNA reads TGTGCCAGCAGTTTATTCCTCCGGGAACATAATTCACCCCTCCACTTT.

The genes are TRBV11-2 and TRBJ2-5, with D hard to call. V was cut by 3 bases and J by 2 bases, with 1 base left in between. Germline lookup yields CDR1 SGHAT and CDR2 FQNNGV. This CDR3 spans 11 amino acids. The CDR3 sequence: CASSFQETQYF. The CDR3 bases are TGTGCCAGCAGCTTTCAAGAGACCCAGTACTTC.

V gene TRBV5-4 combines with J gene TRBJ1-1; D is possibly TRBD1 (5 bases). V was clipped by 5 bases and J by 0 bases, with 14 bases between them. The CDR3 is made up of 15 amino acids. CDR1 SGHNT and CDR2 YYREEE come from the germline V gene (reference sequence). CDR3 in amino acids: CASSPGTGMNTEAFF. The CDR3 region has the DNA TGTGCCAGCAGTCCCGGGACGGGAATGAACACTGAAGCTTTCTTT.

The chain employs TRBV12-5 and TRBJ2-5; 11 bases line up with TRBD1. The V segment lost 5 bases and the J segment 5 bases; nucleotides outside the gene matches: 4. Germline V lookup: CDR1 LGHNT, CDR2 FRNRAP. The CDR3 is 14 residues long. DNA of the CDR3: TGTGCTAGTGGTGGACAGGGGGCAAGGGAGACCCAGTACTTC. This translates into CASGGQGARETQYF.

This clone has just one count. V and J are TRBV9 and TRBJ2-2; TRBD2 is a possible D gene (7 bases). Germline CDR1 and CDR2: SGDLS and YYNGEE. The V and J ends lost 4 bases and 4 bases respectively, with 14 bases between them. The CDR3 is 15 residues long. CDR3 region: CASSLRGGTTGELFF. The DNA for the CDR3 is TGTGCCAGCAGCCTAAGGGGGGGTACCACCGGGGAGCTGTTTTTT.

The genes are TRBV9 and TRBJ1-6; D ambiguous. Germline V gives CDR1 SGDLS, CDR2 YYNGEE. Trimming took off 0 bases at V and 4 bases at J, with 8 bases between the two ends. CDR3 length: 15 residues. In DNA, the CDR3 is TGTGCCAGCAGCGTAGAGGACGGATATAATTCACCCCTCCACTTT. Its translation: CASSVEDGYNSPLHF.

The V and J genes are TRBV30 and TRBJ1-1, with D maybe TRBD1 (5 bases). Trimming left V 6 bases short and J 0 bases short, with 11 bases between. The length of the CDR3 is 13 residues. Germline CDR1 is GTSNPN and CDR2 is SVGIG (reference sequence). The CDR3 DNA reads as TGTGCCTGCGCCAGGGAATTGAACACTGAAGCTTTCTTT. Its translation: CACARELNTEAFF.

This rearrangement joins TRBV5-1 to TRBJ2-3; possibly TRBD2 for D (6 bases). Trimming removed 2 bases from V and 1 base from J, with 8 bases in between. This CDR3 has 14 residues. The germline V gene has CDR1 SGHRS and CDR2 YFSETQ. CDR3: CASSFQRGTDTQYF. The CDR3 DNA sequence: TGCGCCAGCAGCTTCCAGCGGGGCACAGATACGCAGTATTTT.

The chain combines TRBV6-1 with TRBJ2-3; D not resolved. Trimming took off 0 bases at V and 5 bases at J, with 6 bases between the two ends. The CDR3 covers 13 residues. Looked up from germline, CDR1 is MNHNS and CDR2 is SASEGT. Here the CDR3 reads CASSEAELDTQYF. CDR3 nucleotide sequence: TGTGCCAGCAGTGAAGCAGAATTAGATACGCAGTATTTT.

This clone was found a few times. The chain combines TRBV10-1 with TRBJ1-1; D uncertain. The CDR3 is made up of 16 amino acids. Trimming shortened V by 8 bases and J by 0 bases, and 19 bases separated the two germline ends. Germline V lookup: CDR1 WNHNN, CDR2 SYGVQD (reference sequence). CDR3 bases: TGCGCCAGCTCAAGAGGTGCAGGTAGGATGAACACTGAAGCTTTCTTT. This gives the protein CASSRGAGRMNTEAFF.

The gene calls are TRBV5-6 and TRBJ2-7; no reliable D call. Germline CDR1 reads SGHDT; CDR2 reads YYEEEE. The CDR3 runs 14 residues. V was shortened by 0 bases and J by 5 bases, with 12 bases between the two germline ends. The CDR3 nucleotides are TGTGCCAGCAGCTTGGGGCAGGTCGGCAACGAGCAGTACTTC. The encoded protein is CASSLGQVGNEQYF.

J is TRBJ2-5 and V is TRBV10-2; 12 bases match TRBD2. Germline assignment: CDR1 WSHSY and CDR2 SAAADI. J was trimmed by 2 bases and V by 6 bases; bases with no gene match: 4. This CDR3 has 15 residues. The CDR3 spells CASSLAGGPQETQYF. CDR3 in DNA: TGCGCCAGCAGCCTAGCGGGAGGGCCGCAAGAGACCCAGTACTTC.

The chain has TRBV9 and TRBJ2-3; D not certain. The CDR3 sequence is 15 residues long. CDR1 is SGDLS, CDR2 YYNGEE, per germline. Trimming removed 2 bases at V and 2 bases at J, with 12 bases between. CDR3 amino acids: CASSVNPAFTDTQYF. CDR3 bases: TGTGCCAGCAGCGTTAACCCCGCCTTCACAGATACGCAGTATTTT.

This clone showed up just once. This rearrangement joins TRBV14 to TRBJ1-1; TRBD1 agrees at 8 bases. The V gene's germline CDR1 is SGHDN and CDR2 FVKESK. V lost 5 bases, J lost 6 bases, and 14 bases stayed unmatched. The CDR3 has 16 amino acids. The CDR3 spells CASSTRTGLSQAEAFF. The CDR3 nucleotides read TGTGCCAGCAGCACGCGGACAGGGCTGAGTCAGGCTGAAGCTTTCTTT.

The chain links TRBV29-1 to TRBJ2-1; 9 nucleotides align to TRBD2. There are 13 residues in the CDR3. CDR1 SQVTM and CDR2 ANQGSEA come from the germline V gene. Germline trimming cut 7 bases from V and 8 bases from J; bases unmatched to any gene: 9. The CDR3, as DNA: TGCAGCGACATTAGCGGGAGTAGCGATGAGCAGTTCTTC. Translation: CSDISGSSDEQFF.

The chain is built from TRBV10-2 and TRBJ1-1, with D unclear. Germline V gene data show CDR1 as WSHSY and CDR2 as SAAADI. The V gene lost 5 bases and the J gene lost 2 bases, with 15 bases spanning the gap. The CDR3 has 15 residues. The CDR3 loop is CASSTLGSINTEAFF. The CDR3 coding sequence is TGCGCCAGCAGTACCCTCGGGAGTATCAACACTGAAGCTTTCTTT.

The chain couples TRBV19 to TRBJ2-7, with 9 bases fitting TRBD1. The V gene end was trimmed by 3 bases and the J gene end by 4 bases; junction bases not matched to a gene: 7. This CDR3 comprises 15 residues. Germline lookup yields CDR1 LNHDA and CDR2 SQIVND (reference sequence). CDR3: CASSIGTGIGYEQYF. CDR3 nucleotides: TGTGCCAGTAGTATTGGGACAGGGATTGGGTACGAGCAGTACTTC.

This clone was observed a few times. The rearrangement links TRBV18 to TRBJ2-2; TRBD1 matches 8 bases. With V trimmed by 3 bases and J by 2 bases, 5 bases remained unmatched. CDR3 length equals 16 residues. CDR1 and CDR2 (germline): KGHSH, LQKENI. For the CDR3, the DNA is TGTGCCAGCTCACCTTGGGGACAGGATAACACCGGGGAGCTGTTTTTT. It is translated as CASSPWGQDNTGELFF.

The V gene is TRBV11-2, the J gene TRBJ1-1, with unresolved D. The germline V and J ends were trimmed by 1 base and 7 bases, with 10 bases remaining between them. The CDR3 is 13 amino acids. Germline V CDR1 and CDR2: SGHAT, FQNNGV. The CDR3 protein is CASSLVSHSEAFF. CDR3 coding DNA: TGTGCCAGCAGCTTAGTCTCCCACAGTGAAGCTTTCTTT.

The chain joins TRBV6-6 to TRBJ2-3, with D hard to call. The CDR3 length is 14 residues. Germline CDR1 is MNHNY and CDR2 is SVGAGI (reference sequence). V was trimmed by 5 bases and J by 0 bases, leaving 9 bases between them. The CDR3 region has the DNA TGTGCCAGCAGTCTTGGCACTAGCACAGATACGCAGTATTTT. Its protein product is CASSLGTSTDTQYF.

J is TRBJ1-2 and V is TRBV28; TRBD1 matches 9 bases. The CDR3 runs 13 residues. CDR1 and CDR2 from the germline V gene are MDHEN and SYDVKM. With 6 bases clipped from V and 8 bases from J, the junction kept 7 bases outside the gene matches. The CDR3 protein is CASRIQGAGGYTF. The DNA of the CDR3 is TGTGCCAGCAGGATACAGGGGGCAGGGGGCTACACCTTC.

CDR3 sequence (DNA): TGTGCCAGCAGTTCCGGACTAGCGGGAGGAAATGAGCAGTTCTTC. Translation: CASSSGLAGGNEQFF. The V call is TRBV28, the J call TRBJ2-1; TRBD2 matches at 14 bases. This CDR3 region has 15 residues. Per germline, CDR1 MDHEN and CDR2 SYDVKM. V lost 4 bases, J lost 7 bases, and 3 bases stayed unmatched.

The CDR3, as DNA: TGTGCCTGGATAGGGTATGGTGAGCAGTTCTTC. Translated, it gives CAWIGYGEQFF. The chain carries TRBV30 and TRBJ2-1; D remains unclear. This CDR3 region has 11 residues. CDR1 and CDR2 (germline): GTSNPN, SVGIG (reference sequence). Trimming stripped 4 bases from V and 9 bases from J, with 10 bases between.

The chain is built from TRBV7-3 and TRBJ2-7, with a tentative D call TRBD1 (5 bases). Germline V gene lookup returns CDR1 SGHTA and CDR2 FQGTGA. The CDR3 sequence is 14 residues long. With 5 bases removed from V and 6 bases from J, the gap between germline ends came to 17 bases. The CDR3, as DNA: TGTGCCAGCAGCGTAGGAGACAGAGGAAGCGAGCAGTACTTC. Protein: CASSVGDRGSEQYF.

The count of this clone is one. The chain is built from TRBV7-2 and TRBJ2-1; 14 bases align to TRBD2. Trimming removed 5 bases from V and 8 bases from J; junction bases left unmatched: 5. Per the germline V gene, CDR1 is SGHTA and CDR2 is FQGNSA. This CDR3 comprises 15 residues. CDR3 region: CASSKGLAGAYEQFF. The CDR3 nucleotides are TGTGCCAGCAGCAAGGGACTAGCGGGGGCTTATGAGCAGTTCTTC.

The V gene is TRBV29-1, the J gene TRBJ2-7; 9 nucleotides line up with TRBD1. CDR1 SQVTM and CDR2 ANQGSEA come from the germline V gene. The V and J ends lost 3 bases and 0 bases, in that order; junction bases with no gene match: 3. This CDR3 spans 14 amino acids. CDR3 bases: TGCAGCGTTGAGACGACAGGGGGCTCCTACGAGCAGTACTTC. Translation gives CSVETTGGSYEQYF.

The rearrangement joins TRBV27 to TRBJ2-7; the D is unclear. The CDR3 covers 14 residues. Germline lookup yields CDR1 MNHEY and CDR2 SMNVEV (reference sequence). The V and J ends lost 4 bases and 2 bases respectively, with 12 bases between them. The CDR3, as DNA: TGTGCCAGCAGTTCCCTCCTAGTGCCCTACGAGCAGTACTTC. This codes for CASSSLLVPYEQYF.

DNA for the CDR3: TGTGCCAGCAGCTTGGGCCGAGGACAGTGGAGCTCCTATAATTCACCCCTCCACTTT. It specifies CASSLGRGQWSSYNSPLHF. The chain recombines TRBV5-6 with TRBJ1-6; maybe TRBD1 (6 bases). Germline values: CDR1 SGHDT, CDR2 YYEEEE. V lost 0 bases and J 0 bases, leaving 16 bases between the germline ends. The CDR3 loop spans 19 amino acids.